The next 29 T cell receptor beta chains were all read from a single sample in a study of identifying expanded T cells in peripheral blood. Repertoires were generated with immunoSEQ multiplex PCR, while TCRdb's copy carries only in-frame clones and drops some. Found here are around 80,000 clones, roughly nine tenths of them singletons; the top ten hold more than 3%. The sequencing input was blood. The receptors were sampled from a person between 18 and 75 years old in good health.

The V gene is TRBV5-1, the J gene TRBJ2-1; 13 positions agree with TRBD2. The V gene's germline CDR1 is SGHRS and CDR2 YFSETQ. The CDR3 totals 17 residues. V shed 7 bases, J shed 8 bases, and the junction held 15 bases outside the gene matches. The CDR3 here is CASAQRSGTSGNDEQFF. In nucleotides, the CDR3 is TGCGCCAGCGCCCAGAGATCCGGGACTAGCGGGAATGATGAGCAGTTCTTC. Full variable domain (missing parts from reference TRBV5-1 and TRBJ2-1): KAGVTQTPRYLIKTRGQQVTLSCSPISGHRSVSWYQQTPGQGLQFLFEYFSETQRNKGNFPGRFSGRQFSNSRSEMNVSTLELGDSALYLCASAQRSGTSGNDEQFFGPGTRLTVL.

The rearrangement uses TRBV5-5 and TRBJ1-5; 9 bases map to TRBD1. Per the germline V gene, CDR1 is SGHKS and CDR2 is YYEKEE (reference sequence). V shed 4 bases and J 6 bases; nucleotides not matched to a gene: 2. CDR3 length equals 13 residues. CDR3 DNA sequence: TGTGCCAGCAGCCCGGACAGGGGTCAGCCCCAGCATTTT. Translating gives CASSPDRGQPQHF.

The chain links TRBV5-8 to TRBJ2-4; D might be TRBD2 (5 bases). Trimming removed 0 bases from V and 8 bases from J, with 18 bases in between. This CDR3 comprises 16 residues. Germline V lookup: CDR1 SGHTS, CDR2 YDEGEE. The CDR3 DNA reads TGTGCCAGCAGCTTGGCCGGTTCGTGGGAGCCGGACATTCAGTACTTC. It yields the protein CASSLAGSWEPDIQYF.

The rearrangement uses TRBV6-5 and TRBJ2-5, with D perhaps matching TRBD1 (6 bases). V dropped 3 bases and J dropped 7 bases, with 15 bases sitting between them. Germline-derived CDR1 and CDR2 are MNHEY and SVGAGI. This CDR3 has 14 amino acids. DNA for the CDR3: TGTGCCAGCAGTTATGGACAGCAAGAGGGGACCCAGTACTTC. Its protein product is CASSYGQQEGTQYF.

V gene TRBV6-1 combines with J gene TRBJ1-1; the D gene is possibly TRBD1 (6 bases). The CDR3 length is 18 residues. Germline CDR1 MNHNS, CDR2 SASEGT. V was shortened by 2 bases and J by 4 bases, with 23 bases between the two germline ends. CDR3 residues: CASSENIGGWGRGTEAFF. CDR3 in DNA: TGTGCCAGCAGTGAAAATATTGGTGGATGGGGGCGGGGCACTGAAGCTTTCTTT.

The chain couples TRBV5-1 to TRBJ1-2, with D perhaps TRBD1 (5 bases). V lost 1 base to trimming and J lost 1 base, with 8 bases between them. The CDR3 has 14 residues. Germline V gives CDR1 SGHRS, CDR2 YFSETQ. CDR3 region: CASSLSGINYGYTF. In nucleotides, the CDR3 is TGCGCCAGCAGCTTGTCAGGGATTAACTATGGCTACACCTTC.

The J gene is TRBJ1-5, the V gene TRBV5-6; D remains ambiguous. The V end lost 1 base, the J end lost 1 base, and 12 bases lay between the germline ends. The CDR3 length is 16 residues. Looked up from germline, CDR1 is SGHDT and CDR2 is YYEEEE. CDR3 in amino acids: CASSLRGVGSNQPQHF. The CDR3, as DNA: TGTGCCAGCAGCTTGCGGGGAGTCGGGAGCAATCAGCCCCAGCATTTT.

The chain is built from TRBV7-2 and TRBJ2-3; the D call may be TRBD1 or TRBD2 (5 bases each). The germline CDR1 and CDR2 sequences are SGHTA and FQGNSA. The CDR3 loop spans 13 amino acids. V gave up 3 bases and J gave up 1 base, with 5 bases separating them. The CDR3 loop is CASSLGGTDTQYF. The CDR3 nucleotides read TGTGCCAGCAGCTTGGGGGGCACAGATACGCAGTATTTT.

The gene calls are TRBV28 and TRBJ2-7; D is ambiguous. V was cut by 3 bases and J by 4 bases, with 10 bases left in between. In germline, CDR1 is MDHEN, CDR2 SYDVKM. The CDR3 runs 13 residues. The DNA for the CDR3 is TGTGCCAGCAGTTTGTCCCCTCGGTACGAGCAGTACTTC. Translating gives CASSLSPRYEQYF.

V is TRBV21-1 and J is TRBJ1-3. TRBV21-1 has pseudogene status. This CDR3 region has 17 residues. The CDR3 bases are TGTGCCAGCAGCTCCCGAGGCGGGGTCTCGGGAGGAAACACCATATATTTT. Protein product: CASSSRGGVSGGNTIYF.

The chain links TRBV4-2 to TRBJ2-2, with TRBD2 identical over 9 bases. Unmatched junction bases numbered 10, after V lost 0 bases and J lost 2 bases. The CDR3 loop spans 19 amino acids. Germline assignment: CDR1 LGHNA and CDR2 YNFKEQ. The CDR3 bases are TGTGCCAGCAGCCAAGATTTTAATAGCGGGAGCTCAAACACCGGGGAGCTGTTTTTT. Translation gives CASSQDFNSGSSNTGELFF.

In its sample, this clone was seen a few times. The chain recombines TRBV5-1 with TRBJ2-3; tentative D call: TRBD2 (7 bases). The CDR3 runs 17 residues. Germline V CDR1 and CDR2: SGHRS, YFSETQ. V was clipped by 4 bases and J by 6 bases, with 24 bases between them. The CDR3 loop reads CASSSRLTQGREDTQYF. The CDR3 nucleotides are TGCGCCAGCAGCAGCCGCCTGACCCAGGGGAGGGAGGATACGCAGTATTTT.

The J gene is TRBJ2-5, the V gene TRBV9; no definite D call. Trimming removed 3 bases from V and 2 bases from J, with 11 bases in between. The V gene's germline CDR1 is SGDLS and CDR2 YYNGEE. The CDR3 runs 14 residues. The CDR3 DNA is TGTGCCAGCAGCGGATGGACGGAGCAAGAGACCCAGTACTTC. Translating gives CASSGWTEQETQYF.

V is TRBV6-5 and J is TRBJ2-7, with D perhaps TRBD2 (6 bases). The CDR3 sequence is 15 residues long. Deletions cut 6 bases from V and 0 bases from J, with 15 bases between. CDR1 and CDR2 (germline): MNHEY, SVGAGI. CDR3 sequence: CASRRGTVSSYEQYF. CDR3 DNA sequence: TGTGCCAGCAGGCGCGGGACGGTGAGCTCCTACGAGCAGTACTTC.

This chain uses TRBV6-5 with TRBJ2-5; the match to TRBD2 covers 7 bases. The CDR3 sequence is 16 residues long. J was trimmed by 5 bases and V by 2 bases; bases with no gene match: 11. CDR1 MNHEY and CDR2 SVGAGI come from the germline V gene. This CDR3 reads CASSYLGLESEETQYF. CDR3 coding DNA: TGTGCCAGCAGTTACCTAGGACTAGAAAGTGAGGAGACCCAGTACTTC.

The chain uses TRBV5-6 and TRBJ2-7, with D tentatively TRBD2 (6 bases). The CDR3 runs to 15 residues. The germline V and J ends were trimmed by 5 bases and 4 bases, with 19 bases remaining between them. The germline V gene encodes CDR1 SGHDT and CDR2 YYEEEE. The CDR3 reads CASSSSRDSIYEQYF. The CDR3 nucleotides read TGTGCCAGCAGTTCTTCCCGGGACTCTATTTACGAGCAGTACTTC.

This chain uses TRBV18 with TRBJ2-1, with 8 bases aligning to TRBD1. V trimming: 2 bases; J trimming: 4 bases; junction bases outside the gene matches: 10. CDR3 length equals 17 residues. Germline lookup yields CDR1 KGHSH and CDR2 LQKENI. The CDR3 coding sequence is TGTGCCAGCTCACCATGGGTTGACGGACAGGGTTACAATGAGCAGTTCTTC. Translated, it gives CASSPWVDGQGYNEQFF.

J is TRBJ2-3 and V is TRBV27; 7 nucleotides match TRBD2. V gave up 3 bases and J gave up 2 bases; unmatched junction bases: 2. The CDR3 loop spans 14 amino acids. The germline CDR1 and CDR2 sequences are MNHEY and SMNVEV (reference sequence). CDR3 sequence: CASSFGGNTDTQYF. CDR3 coding DNA: TGTGCCAGCAGTTTCGGGGGGAACACAGATACGCAGTATTTT.

This chain uses TRBV7-2 with TRBJ2-3; TRBD2 aligns across 8 bases. Germline assignment: CDR1 SGHTA and CDR2 FQGNSA. The V segment lost 3 bases and the J segment 3 bases; nucleotides outside the gene matches: 2. This CDR3 has 14 amino acids. CDR3 region: CASSFSGVTDTQYF. The CDR3 DNA reads TGTGCCAGCAGCTTTAGCGGGGTTACAGATACGCAGTATTTT.

V gene TRBV15 combines with J gene TRBJ2-1; 7 positions agree with TRBD2. Germline CDR1 LNHNV, CDR2 YYDKDF (reference sequence). The V gene end was trimmed by 0 bases and the J gene end by 9 bases; junction bases not matched to a gene: 5. The CDR3 runs 14 residues. CDR3 region: CATSRDRRGSEQFF. The CDR3 bases are TGTGCCACCAGCAGAGATCGGCGGGGGAGTGAGCAGTTCTTC.

The chain combines TRBV7-2 with TRBJ2-3; 12 nucleotides agree with TRBD2. J lost 0 bases, V lost 3 bases, and 7 bases had no gene match. Germline V CDR1 and CDR2: SGHTA, FQGNSA. The CDR3 has 18 amino acids. The CDR3 reads CASSFKGTSGQSTDTQYF. Here the CDR3 DNA reads TGTGCCAGCAGCTTCAAGGGGACTAGCGGGCAAAGCACAGATACGCAGTATTTT. The full variable domain, its missing parts supplied by reference TRBV7-2 and TRBJ2-3, is GAGVSQSPSNKVTEKGKDVELRCDPISGHTALYWYRQSLGQGLEFLIYFQGNSAPDKSGLPSDRFSAERTGGSVSTLTIQRTQQEDSAVYLCASSFKGTSGQSTDTQYFGPGTRLTVL.

This clone was seen only once. The V gene is TRBV29-1, the J gene TRBJ1-1; 7 bases agree with TRBD1. V lost 3 bases, J lost 2 bases, and 9 bases stayed unmatched. CDR1 is SQVTM, CDR2 ANQGSEA, per germline. This CDR3 is 15 amino acids long. CDR3 region: CSVDSLGGGNTEAFF. The CDR3 nucleotides read TGCAGCGTTGATTCTCTTGGAGGGGGCAACACTGAAGCTTTCTTT.

This chain uses TRBV7-9 with TRBJ2-5; TRBD2 matches at 13 bases. The CDR3 contains 15 residues. Germline V lookup: CDR1 SEHNR, CDR2 FQNEAQ (reference sequence). V dropped 5 bases and J dropped 5; count of bases not matched to a gene: 5. CDR3 in DNA: TGTGCCAGCAGCAAGACTAGCGGGAGGTGGGAGACCCAGTACTTC. Translating it yields CASSKTSGRWETQYF.

This sequence joins TRBV27 and TRBJ1-3, with D hard to call. CDR1 and CDR2 from the germline V gene are MNHEY and SMNVEV (reference sequence). The V end lost 5 bases, the J end lost 3 bases, and 11 bases lay between the germline ends. CDR3 length: 14 residues. The CDR3 here is CASSMNWGGNTIYF. CDR3 coding DNA: TGTGCCAGCAGTATGAACTGGGGTGGAAACACCATATATTTT.

This chain links TRBV6-5 with TRBJ1-2; D is undetermined. The germline V and J ends were trimmed by 4 bases and 4 bases, with 19 bases remaining between them. CDR3 size: 16 residues. From germline, CDR1 is MNHEY and CDR2 SVGAGI. CDR3 sequence (DNA): TGTGCCAGCAGTTTAAACTTCGAGGGTAAACCCTATGGCTACACCTTC. Its translation is CASSLNFEGKPYGYTF.

The CDR3 coding sequence is TGTGCCTGGCGAGGGAGGGGACCAGATACGCAGTATTTT. This codes for CAWRGRGPDTQYF. The chain carries TRBV30 and TRBJ2-3; 7 nucleotides match TRBD2. CDR3 length: 13 residues. The junction had 6 bases not matched to a gene; V was cut back by 5 bases and J by 4 bases. Germline assignment: CDR1 GTSNPN and CDR2 SVGIG (reference sequence). The entire variable domain, with the rest obtained from reference TRBV30 and TRBJ2-3, is as follows: SQTIHQWPATLVQPVGSPLSLECTVEGTSNPNLYWYRQAAGRGLQLLFYSVGIGQISSEVPQNLSASRPQDRQFILSSKKLLLSDSGFYLCAWRGRGPDTQYFGPGTRLTVL.

J is TRBJ1-2 and V is TRBV5-4, with D hard to call. The V end was cut by 0 bases, the J end by 4 bases, with 25 bases between. CDR3 length: 19 amino acids. Germline V lookup: CDR1 SGHNT, CDR2 YYREEE (reference sequence). The CDR3 bases are TGTGCCAGCAGCTTGGATGATCTCGGCACCGGAATCACGGTCTATGGCTACACCTTC. Amino acid sequence: CASSLDDLGTGITVYGYTF.

The chain combines TRBV6-5 with TRBJ1-4, with TRBD1 as a possible D gene (6 bases). There are 13 residues in the CDR3. Germline V gives CDR1 MNHEY, CDR2 SVGAGI. Trimming cost V 6 bases and J 7 bases, with 12 bases left between them. CDR3 DNA: TGTGCCAGCAGCCCCCCAGGGGCTGAAAAACTGTTTTTT. Amino acids: CASSPPGAEKLFF.

The chain links TRBV7-9 to TRBJ2-7; D remains ambiguous. Per the germline V gene, CDR1 is SEHNR and CDR2 is FQNEAQ (reference sequence). V was cut by 2 bases and J by 4 bases, with 15 bases left in between. The CDR3 is 15 amino acids. CDR3 protein: CASSLLGSFQYEQYF. The CDR3 bases are TGTGCCAGCAGCTTATTGGGGTCTTTTCAGTACGAGCAGTACTTC.